This entry concerns a single T cell receptor beta chain. This specimen belongs to a study of blood T cell repertoires in COVID-19. Generated by immunoSEQ multiplex PCR, the TCRdb table keeps only in-frame clones and is missing some. Among 90,000 to 150,000 clones listed, about three quarters were seen once. The CDR3 spans 16 residues. Germline V gives CDR1 SGHNT, CDR2 YYREEE (reference sequence). V lost 5 bases to trimming and J lost 0 bases, with 15 bases between them. This receptor was obtained from a human donor with acute or convalescent COVID-19. The donor label of this sample is uncertain. The rearrangement joins TRBV5-4 to TRBJ2-1; D gene ambiguous. The specimen was peripheral blood. CDR3 amino acids: CASSYLGRSSYNEQFF. CDR3 coding DNA: TGTGCCAGCAGTTATTTGGGCAGAAGCTCCTACAATGAGCAGTTCTTC.